This T cell receptor (beta chain) was captured by sequencing in a study of blood T cells in healthy people across ages. As concerns this clonotype: The antigen remains unidentified.

Total RNA extracted from each sample amounted to at least 6 micrograms. PCR was performed a second time for about 7 to 12 cycles using a sample-barcoded 5' primer and a J-beta primer mix. Each CDR3 protein is one row after TCRdb ran MiXCR on the 5' RACE reads. The data show 700,000 to 950,000 distinct CDR3 sequences, 58% seen once. Overall study results and limits: Naive CD4+ cells and diversity were both higher in long-lived donors than in aged donors. The donors' CMV status was not determined, possibly confounding changes in expanded clonotypes. Diversity of TCR beta per million T cells declined in a roughly linear way with age.

The source of this sequence is a man in his thirties or forties in good health. The sequenced material came from blood.

The CDR3 sequence is CAISDDENYGYTF. CDR3 in DNA: TGTGCCATCAGTGACGATGAAAACTATGGCTACACCTTC. The chain links TRBV10-3 to TRBJ1-2; D not certain. CDR1 is ENHRY, CDR2 SYGVKD, per germline. Trimming took off 3 bases at V and 2 bases at J, with 7 bases between the two ends. CDR3 length: 13 amino acids.